The sample holds one count of the clone carrying this TCR beta chain. This sample is drawn from a study of regulatory T cells in long-lasting Graves disease. With iRepertoire HTBI primers and Arm-PCR of CDR3 regions, TCR beta libraries were built. TCRdb independently ran MiXCR on the multiplex PCR reads; one entry per CDR3 protein. The top ten clones hold around 42% of a sample with about 660,000 distinct CDR3 sequences, roughly 30% of them seen once. Time point indicated: persistent/refractory GD, antithyroid drugs over 5 years with positive TRAb. Extracted PBMC RNA gave rise to the TCR library. The material sequenced was peripheral blood mononuclear cells (PBMCs), taken when the disease was refractory, from a patient treated with antithyroid drugs. This receptor was taken from a female donor with Graves disease.

The CDR3 reads CASSSLQPGVGATGELFF. The CDR3 nucleotides are TGTGCCAGCAGTTCCCTGCAGCCCGGGGTCGGTGCCACCGGGGAGCTGTTTTTT. The chain links TRBV28 to TRBJ2-2; D is possibly TRBD2 (5 bases). The germline gives CDR1 MDHEN, CDR2 SYDVKM. Trimming took 4 bases from V and 4 from J, leaving 22 bases between them. There are 18 residues in the CDR3. The entire variable domain, with the rest obtained from reference TRBV28 and TRBJ2-2, is as follows: DVKVTQSSRYLVKRTGEKVFLECVQDMDHENMFWYRQDPGLGLRLIYFSYDVKMKEKGDIPEGYSVSREKKERFSLILESASTNQTSMYLCASSSLQPGVGATGELFFGEGSRLTVL.